These 13 T cell receptor beta chains share one sample of origin, sequenced in a study of T cell responses to AZD1222 COVID-19 vaccine. Profiled with immunoSEQ multiplex PCR; TCRdb holds only in-frame clones, not every one. In all, the sample yields 150,000 or so clones. The sample was peripheral blood. The receptors derive from an adult in good health.

In nucleotides, the CDR3 is TGTGCCAGTAGTATCTCACGGGGGAGACAAGAGACCCAGTACTTC. It encodes CASSISRGRQETQYF. V usage is TRBV19 and J usage is TRBJ2-5; tentatively, D is TRBD2 (6 bases). CDR1 and CDR2 from the germline V gene are LNHDA and SQIVND (reference sequence). The CDR3 runs to 15 residues. Trimming stripped 3 bases from V and 2 bases from J, with 13 bases between.

The chain recombines TRBV7-2 with TRBJ1-2; 9 bases match TRBD1. Trimming at V came to 5 bases and at J to 3 bases, leaving 7 bases not matched to a gene. Germline assignment: CDR1 SGHTA and CDR2 FQGNSA. The CDR3 has 15 residues. DNA for the CDR3: TGTGCCAGCAGCGCAACAGGGGGCTTACACTATGGCTACACCTTC. Encoded protein: CASSATGGLHYGYTF.

The V gene is TRBV6-2 or TRBV6-3, the J gene TRBJ2-3; 8 bases map to TRBD2. The V gene's germline CDR1 is MNHEY and CDR2 SVGEGT. The CDR3 length is 13 residues. The junction had 5 bases not matched to a gene; V was cut back by 6 bases and J by 6 bases. CDR3: CASSQRLADTQYF. DNA of the CDR3: TGTGCCAGCAGCCAACGACTAGCGGATACGCAGTATTTT.

V and J are TRBV29-1 and TRBJ1-1; D unclear. Germline assignment: CDR1 SQVTM and CDR2 ANQGSEA. The CDR3 loop spans 13 amino acids. V lost 4 bases and J lost 0, with 9 bases in between. The CDR3 reads CSVGSEVNTEAFF. CDR3 sequence (DNA): TGCAGCGTTGGGTCCGAGGTGAACACTGAAGCTTTCTTT.

V usage is TRBV5-6 and J usage is TRBJ1-4; D is unclear. The V gene's germline CDR1 is SGHDT and CDR2 YYEEEE. This CDR3 has 14 residues. V lost 1 base and J lost 0, with 4 bases in between. The CDR3 spells CASSLKTTNEKLFF. The CDR3 nucleotides read TGTGCCAGCAGCTTGAAGACAACTAATGAAAAACTGTTTTTT. Combining the CDR3 with reference TRBV5-6 and TRBJ1-4 gives the whole variable domain DAGVTQSPTHLIKTRGQQVTLRCSPKSGHDTVSWYQQALGQGPQFIFQYYEEEERQRGNFPDRFSGHQFPNYSSELNVNALLLGDSALYLCASSLKTTNEKLFFGSGTQLSVL.

The chain combines TRBV3-1 (or the pseudogene TRBV3-2) with TRBJ1-3, with 8 bases identical to TRBD1. Germline values: CDR1 LGHDT, CDR2 YNNKEL (reference sequence). V lost 3 bases, J lost 0 bases, and 4 bases stayed unmatched. The CDR3 covers 16 residues. The CDR3 loop is CASSQNTGGSGNTIYF. As DNA, the CDR3 is TGTGCCAGCAGCCAGAACACAGGGGGCTCTGGAAACACCATATATTTT.

V usage is TRBV30 and J usage is TRBJ1-6, with 9 bases that match TRBD1. There are 15 residues in the CDR3. Germline loops: CDR1 GTSNPN, CDR2 SVGIG (reference sequence). After removal of 0 bases from V and 6 bases from J, the junction contained 3 bases not matched to a gene. The CDR3 sequence: CAWSVLTGGNSPLHF. For the CDR3, the DNA is TGTGCCTGGAGTGTCCTGACAGGGGGTAATTCACCCCTCCACTTT.

This rearrangement joins TRBV11-3 to TRBJ2-2; D is possibly TRBD1 or TRBD2 (5 bases each). This CDR3 contains 19 residues. The V end was cut by 0 bases, the J end by 1 base, with 18 bases between. Germline values: CDR1 SGHNT, CDR2 YENEEA. Here the CDR3 DNA reads TGTGCCAGCAGCTTAGAATCCTACCTCGGGACGGTGAACACCGGGGAGCTGTTTTTT. Protein: CASSLESYLGTVNTGELFF.

This chain links TRBV7-9 with TRBJ1-2, with 10 bases identical to TRBD1. V shed 4 bases, J shed 4 bases, and the junction held 6 bases outside the gene matches. Germline CDR1 SEHNR, CDR2 FQNEAQ (reference sequence). The CDR3 totals 15 residues. This CDR3 is CASSSTTGGTYGYTF. In DNA form, the CDR3 reads TGTGCCAGCAGCTCTACGACAGGGGGCACCTATGGCTACACCTTC.

The chain uses TRBV7-6 and TRBJ2-1, with a tentative D call TRBD2 (6 bases). The ends were cut back, 1 base at V and 5 bases at J, with 15 bases in the middle. Germline values: CDR1 SGHVS, CDR2 FNYEAQ. The CDR3 totals 16 residues. The CDR3 DNA reads as TGTGCCAGCAGCTTAGGCCCGGGGGTGGGGGACAATGAGCAGTTCTTC. It encodes CASSLGPGVGDNEQFF.

The CDR3 here is CASSVSGSTDTQYF. CDR3 nucleotide sequence: TGTGCCAGCAGCGTATCAGGCTCCACAGATACGCAGTATTTT. The rearrangement links TRBV9 to TRBJ2-3; D remains unclear. This CDR3 is built from 14 residues. V lost 1 base and J 2 bases, leaving 8 bases between the germline ends. From germline, CDR1 is SGDLS and CDR2 YYNGEE.

The CDR3 sequence is CASSPTHTNYGYTF. Written as DNA, the CDR3 is TGTGCCAGCTCACCCACGCACACTAACTATGGCTACACCTTC. The rearrangement uses TRBV18 and TRBJ1-2; D gene ambiguous. The CDR3 has 14 amino acids. The V gene's germline CDR1 is KGHSH and CDR2 LQKENI. Trimming pared 3 bases from V and 0 bases from J, leaving 8 bases between.

The rearrangement links TRBV21-1 to TRBJ1-4; TRBD1 is the table's D call and was not checked against the DNA. TRBV21-1 is deemed a pseudogene. This CDR3 has 18 amino acids. The CDR3 sequence: CASSDHRGGGVSNEKLFF. The DNA of the CDR3 is TGTGCCAGCAGCGACCACCGCGGAGGGGGCGTATCTAATGAAAAACTGTTTTTT.